This T cell receptor (beta chain) derives from a study of blood T cells in healthy people across ages. Together with a sample-barcoded 5' primer, a J-beta primer mix was included in a second PCR lasting about 6 to 11 cycles. TCRdb itself ran the 5' RACE reads through MiXCR, one entry per CDR3 protein. The table includes more than 700,000 distinct CDR3 sequences, 46% detected once. V was trimmed by 0 bases and J by 0 bases, leaving 15 bases between them. The CDR3 is 17 amino acids. CDR1 and CDR2 (germline): LGHDT, YNNKEL (reference sequence). This receptor was identified in a man older than 75 in good health. This chain uses TRBV3-1 with TRBJ2-7, with a weak D call TRBD2 (6 bases). The sequenced sample consisted of blood. The CDR3 DNA reads TGTGCCAGCAGCCAAGAGTATTCGGGAGTGAGCTCCTACGAGCAGTACTTC. It specifies CASSQEYSGVSSYEQYF.